This T cell receptor (beta chain) appears in the sequencing data of a study of blood T cell repertoires in COVID-19. Study-wide background: The United States, Italy and Spain provided the acute and convalescent COVID-19 samples. The analysed material was cDNA or gDNA that came from T cells, B-cell-depleted T cells, or PBMCs.

Per the study methods: Researchers report that nucleated cell counts were estimated from reference gene primer amplification. The table came from immunoSEQ multiplex PCR; TCRdb's copy has only in-frame clones and leaves some out. That table furnishes V, J and clone size, whereas the DNA furnished D and trimming. The sample shows 150,000 to 200,000 clones, about 80% of them seen only once. This CDR3 region has 14 residues. Per germline, CDR1 SGDLS and CDR2 YYNGEE. V lost 4 bases to trimming and J lost 5 bases; unmatched junction nucleotides: 6. The sequencing sample was made of peripheral blood. The chain combines TRBV9 with TRBJ2-1, with 7 bases that match TRBD1. The receptor was derived from a man in his sixties or seventies with active or convalescent COVID-19. The DNA of the CDR3 is TGTGCCAGCAGCCTCCAGACAGGGAACAATGAGCAGTTCTTC. Its protein product is CASSLQTGNNEQFF.